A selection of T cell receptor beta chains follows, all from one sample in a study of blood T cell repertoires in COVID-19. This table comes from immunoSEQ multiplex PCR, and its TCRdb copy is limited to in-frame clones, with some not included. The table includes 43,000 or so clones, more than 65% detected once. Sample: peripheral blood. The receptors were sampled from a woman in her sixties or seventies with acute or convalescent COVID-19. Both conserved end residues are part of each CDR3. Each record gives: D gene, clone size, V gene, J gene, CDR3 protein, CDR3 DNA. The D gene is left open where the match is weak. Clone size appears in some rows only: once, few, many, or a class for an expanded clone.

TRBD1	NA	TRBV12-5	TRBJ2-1	CASGSGQGNYNEQFF	TGTGCTAGTGGTTCTGGACAGGGGAACTACAATGAGCAGTTCTTC
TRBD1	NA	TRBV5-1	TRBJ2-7	CASSFARGSNEQYF	TGCGCCAGCAGCTTTGCCAGGGGGAGCAACGAGCAGTACTTC
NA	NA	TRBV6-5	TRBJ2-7	CASRLGGSSYEQYF	TGTGCCAGCAGGCTCGGAGGTTCTTCCTACGAGCAGTACTTC
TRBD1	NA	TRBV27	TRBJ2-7	CASSYHPPGTGNYEQYF	TGTGCCAGCAGTTACCACCCCCCCGGGACAGGGAACTACGAGCAGTACTTC
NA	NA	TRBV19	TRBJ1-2	CASSIDNHGYTF	TGTGCCAGTAGTATTGACAATCATGGCTACACCTTC
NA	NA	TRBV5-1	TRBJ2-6	CASSLQSGANVLTF	TGCGCCAGCAGCTTGCAATCTGGGGCCAACGTCCTGACTTTC
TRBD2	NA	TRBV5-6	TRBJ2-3	CASSSLIAGGSDSTDTQYF	TGTGCCAGCAGCTCCCTTATAGCGGGGGGATCGGATAGCACAGATACGCAGTATTTT
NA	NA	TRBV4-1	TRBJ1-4	CASSQELRGGEKLFF	TGCGCCAGCAGCCAAGAGCTCAGGGGAGGGGAAAAACTGTTTTTT
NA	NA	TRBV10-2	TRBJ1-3	CASSETRVGNTIYF	TGCGCCAGCAGTGAGACCAGGGTTGGAAACACCATATATTTT
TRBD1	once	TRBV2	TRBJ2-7	CASSEPRTGGERAYEQYF	TGTGCCAGCAGTGAACCACGGACAGGGGGCGAAAGGGCCTACGAGCAGTACTTC
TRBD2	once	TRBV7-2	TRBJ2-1	CASSSVAGAGNEQFF	TGTGCCAGCAGCAGCGTAGCGGGGGCAGGTAATGAGCAGTTCTTC
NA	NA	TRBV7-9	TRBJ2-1	CASSPGYNEQFF	TGTGCCAGCAGCCCAGGATACAATGAGCAGTTCTTC
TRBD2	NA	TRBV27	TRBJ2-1	CASSPNGAGGTNEQFF	TGTGCCAGCAGTCCGAACGGGGCGGGGGGCACTAATGAGCAGTTCTTC
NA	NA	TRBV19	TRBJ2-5	CASSPRGEETQYF	TGTGCCAGTAGTCCCAGGGGTGAAGAGACCCAGTACTTC
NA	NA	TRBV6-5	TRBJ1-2	CASSQGKGSGGYTF	TGTGCCAGCAGTCAGGGGAAAGGGTCGGGTGGCTACACCTTC
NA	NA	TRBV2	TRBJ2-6	CASSDRTLSGANVLTF	TGTGCCAGCAGTGATAGGACACTCTCTGGGGCCAACGTCCTGACTTTC
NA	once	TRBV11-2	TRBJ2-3	CASSSLLTETDTQYF	TGTGCCAGCAGCTCGCTACTGACGGAGACAGATACGCAGTATTTT
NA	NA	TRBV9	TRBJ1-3	CASTPSGVPGNTIYF	TGTGCCAGCACCCCCTCGGGGGTACCTGGAAACACCATATATTTT
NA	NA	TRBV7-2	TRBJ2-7	CASSFSHEQYF	TGTGCCAGCAGCTTCTCTCACGAGCAGTACTTC
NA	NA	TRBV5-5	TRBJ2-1	CASNLKGNNEQFF	TGTGCCAGCAACCTTAAGGGGAACAATGAGCAGTTCTTC
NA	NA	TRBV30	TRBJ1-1	CACSRELMNTEAFF	TGTGCCTGCAGCCGGGAGCTCATGAACACTGAAGCTTTCTTT
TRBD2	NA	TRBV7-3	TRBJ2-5	CASSLLAGGETQYF	TGTGCCAGCAGCTTATTGGCGGGGGGTGAGACCCAGTACTTC
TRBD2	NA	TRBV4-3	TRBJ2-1	CASSQLGASGGAYNEQFF	TGCGCCAGCAGCCAACTGGGGGCTAGCGGGGGGGCATACAATGAGCAGTTCTTC
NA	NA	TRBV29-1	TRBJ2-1	CSVREGFGSEQFF	TGCAGCGTCCGGGAAGGGTTTGGATCTGAGCAGTTCTTC
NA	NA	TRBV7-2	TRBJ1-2	CASSPEARVNYGYTF	TGTGCCAGCAGCCCCGAGGCGCGGGTTAACTATGGCTACACCTTC
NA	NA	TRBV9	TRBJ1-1	CASSDDLQGLNTEAFF	TGTGCCAGCAGCGATGACCTACAGGGATTGAACACTGAAGCTTTCTTT
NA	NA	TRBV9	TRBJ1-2	CASSSIQGSGYTF	TGTGCCAGCAGCTCCATTCAGGGGTCTGGCTACACCTTC